The 17 T cell receptor beta chains given below trace back to one sample, sequenced in a study of blood T cell repertoires in COVID-19. Measured with immunoSEQ multiplex PCR; TCRdb has only the in-frame clones, and not every one. The table has about 260,000 clones, less than 95% seen once; the top ten hold approximately 3%. The sequencing sample was made of PBMCs or T cells enriched from blood (not recorded which). The receptors were sampled from a man aged 35-49 years who had been exposed to COVID-19.

The gene calls are TRBV10-3 and TRBJ2-3; possible D gene TRBD2, 6 bases. Germline V gives CDR1 ENHRY, CDR2 SYGVKD. The CDR3 spans 15 residues. Trimming stripped 3 bases from V and 2 bases from J, with 12 bases between. CDR3 in DNA: TGTGCCATCAGTGAAACCGGACTAAACACAGATACGCAGTATTTT. The encoded protein is CAISETGLNTDTQYF.

The CDR3 sequence: CASSSREGYGYTF. The CDR3 nucleotides are TGTGCCAGCAGTTCCCGGGAAGGTTATGGCTACACCTTC. The chain employs TRBV27 and TRBJ1-2; D unclear. This CDR3 region has 13 residues. V lost 4 bases, J lost 5 bases, and 11 bases lay in between. The germline CDR1 and CDR2 sequences are MNHEY and SMNVEV (reference sequence).

The chain couples TRBV7-9 to TRBJ2-7; maybe TRBD2 (5 bases). Germline CDR1 SEHNR, CDR2 FQNEAQ (reference sequence). This CDR3 region has 16 residues. V dropped 1 base and J dropped 4 bases, with 17 bases sitting between them. The CDR3 sequence is CASSLVGKRERYEQYF. DNA for the CDR3: TGTGCCAGCAGCTTAGTGGGGAAGAGGGAGCGGTACGAGCAGTACTTC.

The chain links TRBV3-1 (or the pseudogene TRBV3-2) to TRBJ2-2; TRBD2 matches 8 bases. J was trimmed by 0 bases and V by 4 bases; bases with no gene match: 7. The germline CDR1 and CDR2 sequences are LGHDT and YNNKEL (reference sequence). This CDR3 contains 17 residues. CDR3 sequence: CASSPAGGYANTGELFF. CDR3 bases: TGTGCCAGCAGCCCCGCGGGGGGATACGCGAACACCGGGGAGCTGTTTTTT.

The rearrangement joins TRBV4-1 to TRBJ1-3; D gene ambiguous. Germline values: CDR1 MGHRA, CDR2 YSYEKL. With 2 bases removed from V and 0 bases from J, the gap between germline ends came to 8 bases. The length of the CDR3 is 15 residues. The CDR3 spells CASSQTRNSGNTIYF. The CDR3 DNA is TGCGCCAGCAGCCAAACACGCAACTCTGGAAACACCATATATTTT.

The chain combines TRBV12-3 or TRBV12-4 with TRBJ1-5; no clear D. Trimming pared 3 bases from V and 6 bases from J, leaving 9 bases between. This CDR3 region has 13 residues. Here the CDR3 DNA reads TGTGCCAGCAGTTTGAGTGGCGGTCAGCCCCAGCATTTT. Its protein product is CASSLSGGQPQHF.

In this sample, this clone turned up a few times. This CDR3 reads CASSLRLAGGPGETQYF. The CDR3 nucleotides read TGTGCCAGCAGCCTGCGACTAGCGGGAGGGCCGGGGGAGACCCAGTACTTC. V and J are TRBV5-4 and TRBJ2-5, with 14 bases matching TRBD2. Trimming removed 4 bases from V and 5 bases from J; junction bases left unmatched: 10. The CDR3 extends over 17 amino acids. Germline loops: CDR1 SGHNT, CDR2 YYREEE (reference sequence).

The chain uses TRBV30 and TRBJ1-2; 7 bases line up with TRBD1. Germline V CDR1 and CDR2: GTSNPN, SVGIG (reference sequence). The CDR3 covers 13 residues. The trim removed 1 base at V and 4 bases at J, leaving 3 bases unmatched. CDR3 residues: CAWSAYRGYGYTF. The CDR3 region has the DNA TGTGCCTGGAGTGCCTACAGGGGCTATGGCTACACCTTC.

This chain connects TRBV10-3 to TRBJ2-7; 12 bases are a match to TRBD2. This CDR3 has 16 residues. Per the germline V gene, CDR1 is ENHRY and CDR2 is SYGVKD. Germline trimming cut 4 bases from V and 4 bases from J; bases unmatched to any gene: 8. The CDR3 DNA follows: TGTGCCATCAGTGGTATGACTAGCGGGAGTAGGTACGAGCAGTACTTC. Its protein product is CAISGMTSGSRYEQYF.

This chain links TRBV15 with TRBJ2-5; 9 nucleotides agree with TRBD2. The CDR3 extends over 16 amino acids. V lost 5 bases to trimming and J lost 0 bases; unmatched junction nucleotides: 7. Germline lookup yields CDR1 LNHNV and CDR2 YYDKDF (reference sequence). DNA of the CDR3: TGTGCCACCAGCGGAGGGAGCGGGAGGTACCAAGAGACCCAGTACTTC. Its translation is CATSGGSGRYQETQYF.

The chain uses TRBV12-3 or TRBV12-4 and TRBJ2-1, with D unclear. This CDR3 is 13 amino acids long. The germline V and J ends were trimmed by 7 bases and 7 bases, with 14 bases remaining between them. In nucleotides, the CDR3 is TGTGCCAGCATTACCCCCCCCGGGAATGAGCAGTTCTTC. This encodes CASITPPGNEQFF.

The chain recombines TRBV5-1 with TRBJ1-6; D is unclear. The germline V gene encodes CDR1 SGHRS and CDR2 YFSETQ. This CDR3 has 17 amino acids. Trimming took 1 base from V and 4 from J, leaving 15 bases between them. The CDR3 sequence: CASSLTATGEYNSPLHF. The CDR3 nucleotides read TGCGCCAGCAGCTTGACGGCAACGGGTGAATATAATTCACCCCTCCACTTT.

CDR3 bases: TGTGCCAGCAGTACCCCGAGCCCTAGCGGGAGAGACGAGCAGTACTTC. It specifies CASSTPSPSGRDEQYF. This sequence joins TRBV28 and TRBJ2-7; 10 nucleotides match TRBD2. The J segment lost 5 bases and the V segment lost 5 bases, leaving 12 bases of the junction unmatched. The CDR3 is 16 amino acids. Germline loops: CDR1 MDHEN, CDR2 SYDVKM.

This clone was counted a single time. CDR3 sequence (DNA): TGTGCTACTCTCCCGGGACAGCTGTGGGAAAGCAATCAGCCCCAGCATTTT. Translating it yields CATLPGQLWESNQPQHF. The V and J genes are TRBV28 and TRBJ1-5; 7 bases match TRBD1. Germline CDR1 is MDHEN and CDR2 is SYDVKM. There are 17 residues in the CDR3.

In its sample, this clone was seen once. V usage is TRBV28 and J usage is TRBJ1-5; 12 bases fit TRBD1. The germline V gene has CDR1 MDHEN and CDR2 SYDVKM. This CDR3 is 16 amino acids long. After removal of 6 bases from V and 6 bases from J, the junction contained 9 bases not matched to a gene. The CDR3 DNA is TGTGCCAGCAGAATCCAGGGACAGGGGGCCGCTCAGCCCCAGCATTTT. Encoded protein: CASRIQGQGAAQPQHF. Looking up the rest from reference TRBV28 and TRBJ1-5 gives the full variable domain: DVKVTQSSRYLVKRTGEKVFLECVQDMDHENMFWYRQDPGLGLRLIYFSYDVKMKEKGDIPEGYSVSREKKERFSLILESASTNQTSMYLCASRIQGQGAAQPQHFGDGTRLSIL.

The chain has TRBV7-2 and TRBJ1-4; TRBD1 aligns across 10 bases. Germline values: CDR1 SGHTA, CDR2 FQGNSA. The CDR3 totals 17 residues. Unmatched junction bases numbered 10, after V lost 1 base and J lost 8 bases. CDR3 region: CASSLVGTGAGGEKLFF. In DNA form, the CDR3 reads TGTGCCAGCAGCTTAGTCGGGACAGGGGCCGGAGGAGAAAAACTGTTTTTT.

The rearrangement links TRBV4-1 to TRBJ2-1; 12 bases agree with TRBD2. The CDR3 runs to 16 residues. J was trimmed by 10 bases and V by 3 bases; bases with no gene match: 10. Germline lookup yields CDR1 MGHRA and CDR2 YSYEKL. The CDR3 nucleotides read TGCGCCAGCAGCCACGGGACTAGCGGGCCGGAAGGGGAGCAGTTCTTC. It codes for CASSHGTSGPEGEQFF.